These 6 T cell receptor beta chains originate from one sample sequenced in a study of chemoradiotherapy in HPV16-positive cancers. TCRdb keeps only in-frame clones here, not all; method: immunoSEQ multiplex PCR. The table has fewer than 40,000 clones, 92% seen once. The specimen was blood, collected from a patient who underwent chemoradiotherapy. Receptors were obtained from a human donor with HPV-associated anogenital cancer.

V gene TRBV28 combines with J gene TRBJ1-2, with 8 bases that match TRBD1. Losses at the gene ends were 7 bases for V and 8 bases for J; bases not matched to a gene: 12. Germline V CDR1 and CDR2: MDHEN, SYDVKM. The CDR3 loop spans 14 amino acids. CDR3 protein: CASTTGTGLKGYTF. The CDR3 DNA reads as TGTGCCAGCACCACCGGGACAGGCCTCAAAGGCTACACCTTC.

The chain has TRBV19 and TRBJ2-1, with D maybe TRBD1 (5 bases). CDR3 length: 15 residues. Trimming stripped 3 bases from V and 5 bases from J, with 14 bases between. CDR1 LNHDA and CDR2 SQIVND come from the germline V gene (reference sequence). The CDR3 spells CASSIMSYRNNEQFF. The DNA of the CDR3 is TGTGCCAGTAGTATTATGTCGTACAGGAACAATGAGCAGTTCTTC. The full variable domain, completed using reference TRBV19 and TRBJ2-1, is DGGITQSPKYLFRKEGQNVTLSCEQNLNHDAMYWYRQDPGQGLRLIYYSQIVNDFQKGDIAEGYSVSREKKESFPLTVTSAQKNPTAFYLCASSIMSYRNNEQFFGPGTRLTVL.

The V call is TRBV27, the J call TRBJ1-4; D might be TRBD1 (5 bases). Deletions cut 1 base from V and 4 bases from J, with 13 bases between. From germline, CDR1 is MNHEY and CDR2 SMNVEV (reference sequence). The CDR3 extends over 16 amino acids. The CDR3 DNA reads TGTGCCAGCAGTTTATTTTCGACAGCGAATAATGAAAAACTGTTTTTT. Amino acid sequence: CASSLFSTANNEKLFF.

CDR3 region: CASSLALGGRGSPLHF. The DNA of the CDR3 is TGTGCCAGCAGCTTAGCGTTGGGGGGGAGGGGATCACCCCTCCACTTT. J is TRBJ1-6 and V is TRBV7-6, with a tentative D call TRBD1 (5 bases). V gave up 0 bases and J gave up 10 bases, with 16 bases separating them. The CDR3 length is 16 residues. Looked up from germline, CDR1 is SGHVS and CDR2 is FNYEAQ. Full variable domain (missing parts from reference TRBV7-6 and TRBJ1-6): GAGVSQSPRYKVTKRGQDVALRCDPISGHVSLYWYRQALGQGPEFLTYFNYEAQQDKSGLPNDRFSAERPEGSISTLTIQRTEQRDSAMYRCASSLALGGRGSPLHFGNGTRLTVT.

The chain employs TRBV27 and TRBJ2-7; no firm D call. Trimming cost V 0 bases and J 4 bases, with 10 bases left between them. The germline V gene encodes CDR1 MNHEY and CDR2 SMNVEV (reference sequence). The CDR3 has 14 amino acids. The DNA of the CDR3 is TGTGCCAGCAGTTTATCGAGGTCACTGTACGAGCAGTACTTC. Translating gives CASSLSRSLYEQYF.

The CDR3 sequence: CASSLSGARGYNEQFF. As DNA, the CDR3 is TGCGCCAGCAGCTTGTCCGGGGCTAGGGGCTACAATGAGCAGTTCTTC. This chain links TRBV5-1 with TRBJ2-1; D may correspond to TRBD1 or TRBD2 (5 bases each). CDR3 length equals 16 residues. From germline, CDR1 is SGHRS and CDR2 YFSETQ. The germline V and J ends were trimmed by 1 base and 3 bases, with 14 bases remaining between them.